One T cell receptor beta chain is described in this entry. Its specificity is not known. These data come from a study of regulatory T cells. The CDR3 consists of 15 residues. Study conclusions and caveats: In CD3G-deficient patients, conventional CD4+ T cells were enriched for hydrophobic CDR3 residues at positions 6 and 7. In patients, unique TRB V-J pairs were restricted and V/J usage skewed, especially in Tregs.

Amplification used 52 TRBV primers and 13 TRBJ primers. Repertoires were generated with immunoSEQ multiplex PCR, while TCRdb's copy carries only in-frame clones and drops some. This sample has 20,000 to 25,000 clones, with more than 70% found just once. A couple of CD3G-deficient patients had more severe autoimmunity; all had some. Patients aged 2 to 39 years had fewer naive T cells. Sorting split CD4+ cells into CD25-high CD127-low Tregs and CD25-low CD127-high conventional T cells. The rearrangement links TRBV21-1 to TRBJ2-7; the table's D call of TRBD2 was not tested on the DNA. TRBV21-1 is given as a pseudogene. Sequencing was done on a sample of conventional CD4+ T cells sorted from blood. This sequence originates from a child aged 5 to 17 with CD3G deficiency. In DNA form, the CDR3 reads TGTGCCAGCAGCCCACGGACTAGCGGGAGACCCGAGCAGTACTTC. Protein product: CASSPRTSGRPEQYF.